This T cell receptor beta chain was observed in a study of vaccination and CD4 T cells after COVID-19. There are a few counts of this clonotype. The antigen remains unidentified. The study sequenced cultured CD4+ T cell DNA using the Oncomine TCR Beta short-read assay. Via MiXCR, TCRdb re-called the PCR reads, giving one row per CDR3 protein. Altogether several thousand distinct CDR3 sequences are present, more than 45% being singletons, with the ten largest covering about 32%. The treatment here: roughly nine-day PBMC culture with coronavirus spike peptide pools or control peptides (ViraFEST assay). Unexposed donor CD4+ T cells predated the COVID-19 pandemic, collected 2011-2018. The J segment lost 8 bases and the V segment lost 3 bases, leaving 12 bases of the junction unmatched. The CDR3 contains 15 residues. Germline V gene sequence: CDR1 SEHNR, CDR2 FQNEAQ (reference sequence).

V is TRBV7-9 and J is TRBJ1-2; TRBD1 agrees at 7 bases. This sequence originates from a human donor in good health. Material: CD4+ T cells from blood, cultured in vitro. The CDR3 protein is CASSFGTRQGTGYTF. The CDR3 DNA is TGTGCCAGCAGCTTTGGAACTAGACAGGGTACAGGCTACACCTTC.